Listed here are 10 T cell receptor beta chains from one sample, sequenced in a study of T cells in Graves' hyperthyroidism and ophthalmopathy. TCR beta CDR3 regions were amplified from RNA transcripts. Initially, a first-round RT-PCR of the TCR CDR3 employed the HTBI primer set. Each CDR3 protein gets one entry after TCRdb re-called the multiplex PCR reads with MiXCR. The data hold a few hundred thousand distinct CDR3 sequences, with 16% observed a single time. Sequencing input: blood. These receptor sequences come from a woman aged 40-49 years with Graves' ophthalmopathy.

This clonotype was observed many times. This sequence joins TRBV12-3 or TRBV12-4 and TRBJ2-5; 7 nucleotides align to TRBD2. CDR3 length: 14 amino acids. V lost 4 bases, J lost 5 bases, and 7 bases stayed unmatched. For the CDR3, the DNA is TGTGCCAGCAGTTCCCAGCGGGGCACGGAGACCCAGTACTTC. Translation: CASSSQRGTETQYF.

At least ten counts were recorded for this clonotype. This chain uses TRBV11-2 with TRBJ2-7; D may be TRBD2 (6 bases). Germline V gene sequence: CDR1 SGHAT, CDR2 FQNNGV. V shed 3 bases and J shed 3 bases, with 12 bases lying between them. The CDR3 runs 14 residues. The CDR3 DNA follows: TGTGCCAGCAGCTTCAGCGGGCGGAACTACGAGCAGTACTTC. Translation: CASSFSGRNYEQYF.

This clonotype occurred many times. This chain's CDR3 is CASSPLISGANVLTF. CDR3 nucleotide sequence: TGTGCCAGCTCACCACTTATATCTGGGGCCAACGTCCTGACTTTC. This chain joins TRBV18 and TRBJ2-6; D gene uncertain. Trimming cost V 1 base and J 1 base, with 5 bases left between them. Germline V CDR1 and CDR2: KGHSH, LQKENI. The CDR3 extends over 15 amino acids.

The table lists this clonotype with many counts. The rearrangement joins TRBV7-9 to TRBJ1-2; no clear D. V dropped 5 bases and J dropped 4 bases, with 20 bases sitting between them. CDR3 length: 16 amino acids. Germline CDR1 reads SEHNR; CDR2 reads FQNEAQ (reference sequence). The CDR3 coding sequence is TGTGCCAGCAGCAATCCATCTCTGATGGGGATCTATGGCTACACCTTC. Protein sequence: CASSNPSLMGIYGYTF.

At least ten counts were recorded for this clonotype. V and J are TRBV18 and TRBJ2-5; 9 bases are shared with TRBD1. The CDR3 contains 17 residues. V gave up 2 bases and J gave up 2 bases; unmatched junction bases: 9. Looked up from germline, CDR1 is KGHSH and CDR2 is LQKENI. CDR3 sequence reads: CASSPSFATGGQETQYF. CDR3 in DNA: TGTGCCAGCTCACCAAGTTTTGCGACAGGGGGACAAGAGACCCAGTACTTC.

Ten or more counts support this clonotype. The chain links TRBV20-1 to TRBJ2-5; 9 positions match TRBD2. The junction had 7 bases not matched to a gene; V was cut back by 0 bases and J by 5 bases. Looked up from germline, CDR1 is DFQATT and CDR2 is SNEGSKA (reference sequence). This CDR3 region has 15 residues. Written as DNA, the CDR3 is TGCAGTGCTAGAGAGGGTGCGGGGGGGGGGGAGACCCAGTACTTC. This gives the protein CSAREGAGGGETQYF.

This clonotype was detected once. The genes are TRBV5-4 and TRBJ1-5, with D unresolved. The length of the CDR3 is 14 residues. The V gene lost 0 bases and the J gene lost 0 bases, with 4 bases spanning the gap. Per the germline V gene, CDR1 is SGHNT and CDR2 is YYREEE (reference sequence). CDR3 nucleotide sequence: TGTGCCAGCAGCTTGGACAATAGCAATCAGCCCCAGCATTTT. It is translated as CASSLDNSNQPQHF.

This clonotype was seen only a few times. The CDR3 sequence is CASVHEGTGSYEQYF. CDR3 sequence (DNA): TGTGCCAGCGTCCATGAGGGGACAGGGTCCTACGAGCAGTACTTC. V and J are TRBV6-1 and TRBJ2-7; 9 nucleotides agree with TRBD1. After removal of 8 bases from V and 1 base from J, the junction contained 9 bases not matched to a gene. CDR1 MNHNS and CDR2 SASEGT come from the germline V gene. The CDR3 runs 15 residues.

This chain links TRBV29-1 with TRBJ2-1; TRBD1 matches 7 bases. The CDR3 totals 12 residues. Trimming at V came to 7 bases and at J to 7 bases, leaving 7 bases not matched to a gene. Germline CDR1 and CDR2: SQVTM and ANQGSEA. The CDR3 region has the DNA TGCAGCGCGACAGGGCCCAGGAATGAGCAGTTCTTC. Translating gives CSATGPRNEQFF.

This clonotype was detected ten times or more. CDR3 bases: TGTGCCAGCAGCTTCTCGTCTAGCAATCAGCCCCAGCATTTT. It codes for CASSFSSSNQPQHF. The J gene is TRBJ1-5, the V gene TRBV7-2, with no clear D. CDR3 length: 14 residues. Trimming removed 3 bases at V and 0 bases at J, with 6 bases between. The V gene's germline CDR1 is SGHTA and CDR2 FQGNSA.